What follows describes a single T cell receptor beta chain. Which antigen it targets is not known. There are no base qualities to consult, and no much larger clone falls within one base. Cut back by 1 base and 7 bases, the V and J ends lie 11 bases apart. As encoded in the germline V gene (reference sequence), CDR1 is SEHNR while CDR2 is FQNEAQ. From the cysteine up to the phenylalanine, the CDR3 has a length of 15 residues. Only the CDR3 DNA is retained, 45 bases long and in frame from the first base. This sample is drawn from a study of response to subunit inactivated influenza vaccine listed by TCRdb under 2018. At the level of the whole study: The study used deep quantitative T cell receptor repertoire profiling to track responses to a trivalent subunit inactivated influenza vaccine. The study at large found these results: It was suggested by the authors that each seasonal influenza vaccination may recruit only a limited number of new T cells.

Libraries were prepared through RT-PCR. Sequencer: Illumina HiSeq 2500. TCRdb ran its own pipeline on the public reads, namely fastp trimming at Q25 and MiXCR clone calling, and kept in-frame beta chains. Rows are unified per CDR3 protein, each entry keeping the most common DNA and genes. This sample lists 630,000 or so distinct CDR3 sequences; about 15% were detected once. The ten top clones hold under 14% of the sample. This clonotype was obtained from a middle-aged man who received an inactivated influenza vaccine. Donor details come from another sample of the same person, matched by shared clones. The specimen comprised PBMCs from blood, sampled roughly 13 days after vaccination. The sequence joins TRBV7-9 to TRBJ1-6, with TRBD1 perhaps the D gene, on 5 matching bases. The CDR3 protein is CASSLGGRVNSPLHF. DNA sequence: TGTGCCAGCAGCTTAGGAGGCAGGGTGAATTCACCCCTCCACTTT.